Following are 25 T cell receptor beta chains from one sample sequenced in a study of blood T cell repertoires in COVID-19 (dated by TCRdb to about 2020). The method was the immunoSEQ multiplex PCR assay. Not all clones reach the TCRdb copy of this immuneACCESS table, which keeps in-frame sequences only. Checked studies attribute under half of the gap to unresolved V genes and leave the rest unexplained. The sample data list 85,000 to 90,000 clones, and more than 75% of these were observed just once. Roughly 27% of the sample belongs to the ten largest clones. Sequenced material: peripheral blood. Receptor source: a human donor in a cohort sampled during active COVID-19.

V usage is TRBV18 and J usage is TRBJ2-1, with 7 bases aligning to TRBD2. CDR1 is KGHSH, CDR2 LQKENI, per germline. Germline trimming cut 8 bases from V and 0 bases from J; bases unmatched to any gene: 7. The CDR3 totals 15 residues. This chain's CDR3 is CASVDSGRSYNEQFF. The CDR3 nucleotides read TGTGCCAGCGTCGATAGCGGGCGCTCCTACAATGAGCAGTTCTTC.

This clone has only a few counts. V and J are TRBV6-2 or TRBV6-3 and TRBJ2-1; 9 nucleotides agree with TRBD2. There are 16 residues in the CDR3. The trim removed 2 bases at V and 5 bases at J, leaving 7 bases unmatched. Germline assignment: CDR1 MNHEY and CDR2 SVGEGT. The CDR3 DNA sequence: TGTGCCAGCAGTTACGGTGGTAGCGGGGGAAACAATGAGCAGTTCTTC. Translating gives CASSYGGSGGNNEQFF.

This clone was seen a handful of times. The same CDR3 also results from other DNA sequences found in this sample. The rearrangement uses TRBV28 and TRBJ1-5; D remains ambiguous. The germline gives CDR1 MDHEN, CDR2 SYDVKM. The CDR3 consists of 14 residues. The V and J ends lost 6 bases and 2 bases respectively, with 11 bases between them. The CDR3 DNA reads as TGTGCCAGCAGCTGGGCGGGAGGCAATCAGCCCCAGCATTTT. Translation gives CASSWAGGNQPQHF. Together with reference TRBV28 and TRBJ1-5, the CDR3 gives the full variable domain: DVKVTQSSRYLVKRTGEKVFLECVQDMDHENMFWYRQDPGLGLRLIYFSYDVKMKEKGDIPEGYSVSREKKERFSLILESASTNQTSMYLCASSWAGGNQPQHFGDGTRLSIL.

V is TRBV27 and J is TRBJ2-1; 12 bases fit TRBD2. Germline CDR1 MNHEY, CDR2 SMNVEV (reference sequence). There are 15 residues in the CDR3. V shed 7 bases and J 9 bases; nucleotides not matched to a gene: 10. As DNA, the CDR3 is TGTGCCAGCACGCCCCGACTAGCGGGAGTAACTGAGCAGTTCTTC. Translating gives CASTPRLAGVTEQFF.

This clone was observed a few times. The genes are TRBV5-6 and TRBJ2-1; D not certain. Germline V gene lookup returns CDR1 SGHDT and CDR2 YYEEEE. This CDR3 spans 15 amino acids. Between the trimmed V and J ends, which lost 2 bases and 3 bases, there was a span of 12 bases. DNA of the CDR3: TGTGCCAGCAGCTTCGAGCGAAGAAACTACAATGAGCAGTTCTTC. This gives the protein CASSFERRNYNEQFF.

This sequence joins TRBV27 and TRBJ1-1; the D is unclear. The CDR3 is 14 amino acids. Germline V gene data show CDR1 as MNHEY and CDR2 as SMNVEV (reference sequence). The ends were cut back, 2 bases at V and 0 bases at J, with 7 bases in the middle. The CDR3 coding sequence is TGTGCCAGCAGTTTAGGAGGGTTGAACACTGAAGCTTTCTTT. Encoded protein: CASSLGGLNTEAFF.

The chain uses TRBV28 and TRBJ1-5, with 7 nucleotides matching TRBD1. Germline V gives CDR1 MDHEN, CDR2 SYDVKM. The CDR3 totals 17 residues. J gave up 0 bases and V 4 bases, and 9 bases lay outside the gene matches. CDR3 DNA sequence: TGTGCCAGCAGTTCCGGGACAGAATTTTATAGCAATCAGCCCCAGCATTTT. It is translated as CASSSGTEFYSNQPQHF. Supplemented by reference TRBV28 and TRBJ1-5, the full variable domain reads DVKVTQSSRYLVKRTGEKVFLECVQDMDHENMFWYRQDPGLGLRLIYFSYDVKMKEKGDIPEGYSVSREKKERFSLILESASTNQTSMYLCASSSGTEFYSNQPQHFGDGTRLSIL.

This clone was seen more than once but under ten times. This chain links TRBV5-6 with TRBJ2-1, with 10 positions matching TRBD1. With V trimmed by 4 bases and J by 3 bases, 7 bases remained unmatched. The CDR3 contains 16 residues. Germline V gene data show CDR1 as SGHDT and CDR2 as YYEEEE. The CDR3 DNA sequence: TGTGCCAGCAGCGCTGCCGGACAGGGGGGCTACAATGAGCAGTTCTTC. Translation: CASSAAGQGGYNEQFF.

The J gene is TRBJ2-7, the V gene TRBV29-1; 7 bases agree with TRBD2. There are 12 residues in the CDR3. The V gene end was trimmed by 5 bases and the J gene end by 6 bases; junction bases not matched to a gene: 7. The germline V gene has CDR1 SQVTM and CDR2 ANQGSEA. DNA for the CDR3: TGCAGCGTTAAGGGACTACAGCGCGAGCAGTACTTC. This gives the protein CSVKGLQREQYF.

The V gene is TRBV20-1, the J gene TRBJ2-5, with TRBD2 matching over 12 bases. In germline, CDR1 is DFQATT, CDR2 SNEGSKA (reference sequence). This CDR3 spans 17 amino acids. V lost 3 bases to trimming and J lost 1 base; unmatched junction nucleotides: 9. CDR3: CSASGGGLAGFQETQYF. The CDR3 DNA sequence: TGCAGTGCTAGTGGAGGGGGACTAGCGGGTTTCCAAGAGACCCAGTACTTC.

V gene TRBV5-1 combines with J gene TRBJ2-7; no clear D gene. CDR3 length: 12 residues. Per the germline V gene, CDR1 is SGHRS and CDR2 is YFSETQ. V was cut by 0 bases and J by 4 bases, with 5 bases left in between. The CDR3 reads CASSLVGYEQYF. The CDR3 coding sequence is TGCGCCAGCAGCTTGGTCGGGTACGAGCAGTACTTC.

This chain uses TRBV28 with TRBJ1-5; tentatively, D is TRBD1 (5 bases). The V end was cut by 6 bases, the J end by 4 bases, with 10 bases between. Per germline, CDR1 MDHEN and CDR2 SYDVKM. The CDR3 has 13 residues. CDR3 sequence: CASRRQSNQPQHF. The CDR3 nucleotides read TGTGCCAGCAGGCGACAGTCGAATCAGCCCCAGCATTTT. The whole variable domain, filled in from reference TRBV28 and TRBJ1-5, reads DVKVTQSSRYLVKRTGEKVFLECVQDMDHENMFWYRQDPGLGLRLIYFSYDVKMKEKGDIPEGYSVSREKKERFSLILESASTNQTSMYLCASRRQSNQPQHFGDGTRLSIL.

This chain links TRBV28 with TRBJ2-5, with D perhaps TRBD2 (5 bases). Germline CDR1 and CDR2: MDHEN and SYDVKM. The CDR3 is 16 amino acids. Trimming stripped 4 bases from V and 2 bases from J, with 17 bases between. The CDR3, as DNA: TGTGCCAGCAGTTCGACCCGAGGACTTTTTCAAGAGACCCAGTACTTC. Translation gives CASSSTRGLFQETQYF.

The chain recombines TRBV9 with TRBJ2-1; 7 bases are a match to TRBD2. J was trimmed by 4 bases and V by 4 bases; bases with no gene match: 5. This CDR3 is 14 amino acids long. The germline V gene encodes CDR1 SGDLS and CDR2 YYNGEE. As DNA, the CDR3 is TGTGCCAGCAGCCGGGCTAGCGGTTACAATGAGCAGTTCTTC. It codes for CASSRASGYNEQFF.

V is TRBV11-3 and J is TRBJ2-1; TRBD2 matches at 7 bases. The CDR3 has 15 residues. Germline-derived CDR1 and CDR2 are SGHNT and YENEEA. With V trimmed by 1 base and J by 2 bases, 2 bases remained unmatched. The CDR3 here is CASSLGGGTYNEQFF. Written as DNA, the CDR3 is TGTGCCAGCAGCTTAGGGGGGGGGACCTACAATGAGCAGTTCTTC.

The chain links TRBV1 to TRBJ2-1; TRBD2 is the table's D call and was not checked against the DNA. TRBV1 is given as a pseudogene. The CDR3 is 17 residues long. In nucleotides, the CDR3 is TGCACCAGCAGCCAGAGTATGAGCGCCCACAACTACAATGAGCAGTTCTTC. Amino acid sequence: CTSSQSMSAHNYNEQFF.

This chain connects TRBV6-5 to TRBJ2-3; 7 nucleotides line up with TRBD1. This CDR3 contains 15 residues. Germline V gene data show CDR1 as MNHEY and CDR2 as SVGAGI. Unmatched junction bases numbered 6, after V lost 6 bases and J lost 0 bases. CDR3 region: CASRTTGASTDTQYF. For the CDR3, the DNA is TGTGCCAGCAGGACAACAGGGGCCAGCACAGATACGCAGTATTTT.

This clone was recorded only once. CDR3: CASSSNSQNLQETQYF. The CDR3 bases are TGTGCCAGCAGCTCAAACAGCCAAAATCTCCAAGAGACCCAGTACTTC. The rearrangement joins TRBV7-9 to TRBJ2-5; D is ambiguous. V was clipped by 4 bases and J by 1 base, with 16 bases between them. The CDR3 spans 16 residues. Germline V gene sequence: CDR1 SEHNR, CDR2 FQNEAQ (reference sequence).

The gene calls are TRBV19 and TRBJ2-1; the match to TRBD1 covers 7 bases. Germline assignment: CDR1 LNHDA and CDR2 SQIVND (reference sequence). The ends lost 5 bases at V and 10 bases at J; junction bases unmatched: 8. The CDR3 loop spans 13 amino acids. CDR3: CASSPRTGQEQFF. The CDR3 region has the DNA TGTGCCAGTAGTCCAAGAACGGGACAGGAGCAGTTCTTC.

The table lists this clone with a count of one. The genes are TRBV2 and TRBJ2-3; TRBD2 might be the D (5 bases). Germline CDR1 SNHLY, CDR2 FYNNEI. The CDR3 is 13 amino acids. V was clipped by 6 bases and J by 3 bases, with 10 bases between them. DNA of the CDR3: TGTGCCAGCAGGGCTTCGGGGACAGATACGCAGTATTTT. Its translation is CASRASGTDTQYF. The full variable domain, completed using reference TRBV2 and TRBJ2-3, is EPEVTQTPSHQVTQMGQEVILRCVPISNHLYFYWYRQILGQKVEFLVSFYNNEISEKSEIFDDQFSVERPDGSNFTLKIRSTKLEDSAMYFCASRASGTDTQYFGPGTRLTVL.

The chain has TRBV12-1 and TRBJ2-1; the D call of TRBD2 is as the table states it, not checked on the DNA. TRBV12-1 corresponds to a pseudogene. The CDR3 runs 11 residues. The CDR3 is CASNSGDEQFF. In DNA, the CDR3 is TGTGCCAGCAACTCGGGGGATGAGCAGTTCTTC.

V usage is TRBV9 and J usage is TRBJ2-3; TRBD1 matches 9 bases. J was trimmed by 2 bases and V by 2 bases; bases with no gene match: 6. The CDR3 spans 16 residues. CDR1 SGDLS and CDR2 YYNGEE come from the germline V gene. CDR3 in DNA: TGTGCCAGCAGCGTCTCCGGGACAGGGACCACAGATACGCAGTATTTT. This codes for CASSVSGTGTTDTQYF.

The rearrangement joins TRBV28 to TRBJ2-5; 7 bases fit TRBD1. Germline values: CDR1 MDHEN, CDR2 SYDVKM. The V gene end was trimmed by 6 bases and the J gene end by 5 bases; junction bases not matched to a gene: 12. The CDR3 loop spans 15 amino acids. The CDR3 spells CASRPIPGTEETQYF. The CDR3 coding sequence is TGTGCCAGCAGGCCCATCCCCGGGACAGAGGAGACCCAGTACTTC.

The table lists this clone with a count of one. This chain's CDR3 is CASSLAGARSTDTQYF. The CDR3 DNA reads as TGTGCCAGCAGCTTAGCGGGAGCTAGAAGCACAGATACGCAGTATTTT. V gene TRBV5-4 combines with J gene TRBJ2-3; 8 positions match TRBD2. The CDR3 consists of 16 residues. Germline trimming cut 2 bases from V and 0 bases from J; bases unmatched to any gene: 5. Germline CDR1 is SGHNT and CDR2 is YYREEE (reference sequence).

The chain employs TRBV2 and TRBJ1-5, with 7 bases aligning to TRBD1. Germline V gene data show CDR1 as SNHLY and CDR2 as FYNNEI. CDR3 length equals 14 residues. Trimming took 1 base from V and 4 from J; bases not matched to a gene: 1. Here the CDR3 reads CASSEGQGNQPQHF. The CDR3 DNA follows: TGTGCCAGCAGTGAAGGACAGGGAAATCAGCCCCAGCATTTT.